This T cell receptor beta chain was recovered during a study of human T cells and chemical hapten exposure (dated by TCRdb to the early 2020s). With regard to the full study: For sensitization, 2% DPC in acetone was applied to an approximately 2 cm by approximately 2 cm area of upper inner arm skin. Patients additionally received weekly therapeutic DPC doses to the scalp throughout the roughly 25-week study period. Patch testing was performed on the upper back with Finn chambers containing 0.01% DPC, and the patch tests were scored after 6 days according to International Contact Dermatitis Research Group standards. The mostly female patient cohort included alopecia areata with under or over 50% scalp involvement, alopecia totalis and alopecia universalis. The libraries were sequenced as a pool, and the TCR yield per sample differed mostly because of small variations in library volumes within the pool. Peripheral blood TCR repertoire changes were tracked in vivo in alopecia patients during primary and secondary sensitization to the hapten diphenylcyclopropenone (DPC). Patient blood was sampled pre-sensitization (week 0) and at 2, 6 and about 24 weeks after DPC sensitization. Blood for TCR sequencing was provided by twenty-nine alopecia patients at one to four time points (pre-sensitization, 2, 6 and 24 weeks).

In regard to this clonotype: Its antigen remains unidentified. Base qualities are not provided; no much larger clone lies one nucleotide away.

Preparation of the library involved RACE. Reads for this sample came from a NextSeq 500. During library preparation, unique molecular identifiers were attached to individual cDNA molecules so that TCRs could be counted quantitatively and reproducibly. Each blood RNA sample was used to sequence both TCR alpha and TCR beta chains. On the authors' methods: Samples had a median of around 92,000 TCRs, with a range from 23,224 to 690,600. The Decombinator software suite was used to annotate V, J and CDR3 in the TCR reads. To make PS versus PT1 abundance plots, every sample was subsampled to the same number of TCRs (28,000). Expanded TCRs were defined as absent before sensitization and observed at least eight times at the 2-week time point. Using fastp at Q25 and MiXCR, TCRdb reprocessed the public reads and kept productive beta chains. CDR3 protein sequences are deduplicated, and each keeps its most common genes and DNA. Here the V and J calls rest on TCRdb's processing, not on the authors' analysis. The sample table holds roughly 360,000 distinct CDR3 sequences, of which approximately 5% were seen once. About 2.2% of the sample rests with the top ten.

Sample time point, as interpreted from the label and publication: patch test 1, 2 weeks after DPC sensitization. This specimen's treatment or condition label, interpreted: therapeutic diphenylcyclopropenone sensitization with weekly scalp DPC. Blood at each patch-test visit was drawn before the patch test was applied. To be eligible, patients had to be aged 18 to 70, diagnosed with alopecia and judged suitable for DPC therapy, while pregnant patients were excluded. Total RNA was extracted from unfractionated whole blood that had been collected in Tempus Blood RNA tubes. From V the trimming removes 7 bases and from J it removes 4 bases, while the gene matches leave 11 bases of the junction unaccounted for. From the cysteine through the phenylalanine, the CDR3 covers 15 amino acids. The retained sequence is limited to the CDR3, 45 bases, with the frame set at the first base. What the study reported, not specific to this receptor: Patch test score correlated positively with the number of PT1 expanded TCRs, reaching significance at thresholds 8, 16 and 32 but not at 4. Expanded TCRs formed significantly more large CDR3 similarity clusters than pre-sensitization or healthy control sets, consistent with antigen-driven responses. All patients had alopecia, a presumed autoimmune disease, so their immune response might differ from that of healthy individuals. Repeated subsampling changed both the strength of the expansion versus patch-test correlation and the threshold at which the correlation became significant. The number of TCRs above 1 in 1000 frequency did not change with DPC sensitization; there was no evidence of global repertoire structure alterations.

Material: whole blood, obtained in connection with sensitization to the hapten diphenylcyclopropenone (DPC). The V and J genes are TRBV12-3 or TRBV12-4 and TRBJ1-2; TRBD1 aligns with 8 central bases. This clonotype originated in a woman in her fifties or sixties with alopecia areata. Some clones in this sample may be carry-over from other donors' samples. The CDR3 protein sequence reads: CASTQRTGRIYGYTF. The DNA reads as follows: TGTGCCAGCACCCAAAGGACAGGGCGAATCTATGGCTACACCTTC.